The source of this T cell receptor beta chain is a study of CD8 T cells in Susac syndrome. Study outcomes and limitations: That the number of individuals in its TCR sequencing and HLA analysis was relatively small was acknowledged by the study.

CDR1 is LNHDA, CDR2 SQIVND, per germline (reference sequence). V was pared by 10 bases and J by 5 bases, with 22 bases between. The CDR3 is made up of 15 amino acids. Worth noting for this clonotype: Its antigen remains unknown.

An amount of RNA that ranged from 0.5 to 1 ug was reverse transcribed with random hexamers. TCRdb fed the immunoSEQ multiplex PCR reads into MiXCR, producing one record per CDR3 protein. The table lists approximately 230,000 distinct CDR3 sequences, around 95% of them singletons. Patients with stable or active relapsing-remitting disease, all of them treatment-naive, made up the multiple sclerosis controls. Bulk CD8+ and CD4+ cells came from magnetic negative isolation; CD8+ TEMRA by FACS. The receptor was derived from a human donor with multiple sclerosis. This rearrangement joins TRBV19 to TRBJ2-3; D may be TRBD2 (5 bases). Sequencing was carried out using CD4+ T cells from PBMCs. CDR3 coding DNA: TGTGCCATCTCGCCGAGGGCCGGGAATAGAGATACGCAGTATTTT. It codes for CAISPRAGNRDTQYF.